These 20 T cell receptor beta chains were all obtained from the same sample, sequenced in a study of CD8 T cells in ankylosing spondylitis. TCRdb re-analysed the 5' RACE reads in MiXCR, keeping a single row per CDR3 protein. Among about 240,000 distinct CDR3 sequences listed, roughly a tenth were seen once. Material: blood, either unsorted or a sorted T cell fraction (not recorded which). The receptors stem from a male donor with ankylosing spondylitis or in good health (not recorded which).

This clonotype appeared many times. This chain links TRBV20-1 with TRBJ2-3, with 7 positions matching TRBD2. J gave up 3 bases and V 3 bases, and 9 bases lay outside the gene matches. This CDR3 is 15 amino acids long. Looked up from germline, CDR1 is DFQATT and CDR2 is SNEGSKA (reference sequence). CDR3 DNA sequence: TGCAGTGCTAGGAGCGCGGGAGAGGTTACAGATACGCAGTATTTT. It is translated as CSARSAGEVTDTQYF.

This clonotype has more than one count but fewer than ten. A much larger clonotype is one base distant, so this may be a read error. The chain has TRBV5-1 and TRBJ1-2; D is unresolved. The germline V and J ends were trimmed by 4 bases and 2 bases, with 6 bases remaining between them. The CDR3 covers 12 residues. Germline CDR1 and CDR2: SGHRS and YFSETQ. The CDR3 DNA follows: TGCGCCAGCAGCCGGCTGAACTATGGCTACACCTTC. This codes for CASSRLNYGYTF.

In its sample, this clonotype was seen many times. The gene calls are TRBV20-1 and TRBJ1-1; weak D call: TRBD1 (6 bases). Germline values: CDR1 DFQATT, CDR2 SNEGSKA (reference sequence). The CDR3 length is 17 residues. V was trimmed by 6 bases and J by 0 bases, leaving 23 bases between them. CDR3 protein: CSAGRGGSTLMNTEAFF. In nucleotides, the CDR3 is TGCAGTGCGGGGAGGGGGGGTTCCACCCTTATGAACACTGAAGCTTTCTTT.

This clonotype was seen a few times. The V gene is TRBV11-2, the J gene TRBJ2-4; D is perhaps TRBD2 (5 bases). The CDR3 sequence is 13 residues long. V lost 5 bases to trimming and J lost 3 bases, with 8 bases between them. Germline V CDR1 and CDR2: SGHAT, FQNNGV. The CDR3 reads CASSVGIKNIQYF. In nucleotides, the CDR3 is TGTGCCAGCAGCGTCGGGATCAAAAACATTCAGTACTTC.

This clonotype has ten or more counts. The V call is TRBV12-3 or TRBV12-4, the J call TRBJ2-3; 9 bases are a match to TRBD1. V was pared by 5 bases and J by 6 bases, with 9 bases of the junction left unmatched. The CDR3 has 15 amino acids. CDR3 nucleotides: TGTGCCAGCAGTATTCCGGGACAGGGATTTGATACGCAGTATTTT. Translated, it gives CASSIPGQGFDTQYF.

This clonotype has a count of ten or more. The chain combines TRBV5-1 with TRBJ2-7; D unresolved. CDR1 and CDR2 (germline): SGHRS, YFSETQ. V lost 7 bases and J lost 2, with 16 bases in between. The CDR3 is made up of 14 amino acids. CDR3 nucleotide sequence: TGCGCCAGCTCACTCACGGTTTCAGCCTACGAGCAGTACTTC. This encodes CASSLTVSAYEQYF.

This clonotype was detected ten times or more. This chain connects TRBV5-6 to TRBJ2-7; 7 bases map to TRBD2. Germline CDR1 and CDR2: SGHDT and YYEEEE. The CDR3 covers 12 residues. The V and J ends lost 7 bases and 3 bases, in that order; junction bases with no gene match: 4. CDR3 sequence: CASWGGGYEQYF. The DNA for the CDR3 is TGTGCCAGCTGGGGCGGGGGCTACGAGCAGTACTTC.

This clonotype was observed many times. The V and J genes are TRBV7-6 and TRBJ2-1; TRBD2 aligns across 11 bases. CDR3 length: 16 amino acids. CDR1 is SGHVS and CDR2 is FNYEAQ in the germline V gene. V lost 1 base and J lost 1; bases outside the gene matches: 0. CDR3 sequence (DNA): TGTGCCAGCAGCTTAGGGACTAGCGGGTCCTACAATGAGCAGTTCTTC. It encodes CASSLGTSGSYNEQFF.

The chain has TRBV5-1 and TRBJ2-1; D unclear. The CDR3 has 12 amino acids. The germline V gene encodes CDR1 SGHRS and CDR2 YFSETQ. Trimming took 0 bases from V and 15 from J, leaving 13 bases between them. CDR3 bases: TGCGCCAGCAGCTTGGACCGCATCCGGTGGTTCTTC. It is translated as CASSLDRIRWFF.

The chain combines TRBV5-1 with TRBJ2-3; the match to TRBD2 covers 8 bases. Germline trimming cut 2 bases from V and 1 base from J; bases unmatched to any gene: 6. This CDR3 region has 16 residues. Germline V gene sequence: CDR1 SGHRS, CDR2 YFSETQ. The CDR3, as DNA: TGCGCCAGCAGCTTCCAAAGTAGCGGGGGCACAGATACGCAGTATTTT. Amino acids: CASSFQSSGGTDTQYF. Using reference TRBV5-1 and TRBJ2-3 for the parts outside the CDR3, the full variable domain is KAGVTQTPRYLIKTRGQQVTLSCSPISGHRSVSWYQQTPGQGLQFLFEYFSETQRNKGNFPGRFSGRQFSNSRSEMNVSTLELGDSALYLCASSFQSSGGTDTQYFGPGTRLTVL.

This clonotype was detected many times. The J gene is TRBJ2-3, the V gene TRBV29-1; D remains unclear. Per germline, CDR1 SQVTM and CDR2 ANQGSEA. Trimming cost V 4 bases and J 5 bases, with 13 bases left between them. This CDR3 contains 13 residues. The CDR3, as DNA: TGCAGCGTTGTCGGTGGTATTGAAGATACGCAGTATTTT. Its protein is CSVVGGIEDTQYF.

This clonotype showed up many times. V and J are TRBV29-1 and TRBJ2-2; possible D gene TRBD1, 6 bases. V lost 2 bases, J lost 5 bases, and 18 bases lay in between. The CDR3 contains 16 residues. Germline assignment: CDR1 SQVTM and CDR2 ANQGSEA. The CDR3 nucleotides read TGCAGCGTTGAATTCTATACGACAGGACGAACCGGGGAGCTGTTTTTT. As protein: CSVEFYTTGRTGELFF.

Ten or more counts support this clonotype. This rearrangement joins TRBV7-6 to TRBJ1-4; D is undetermined. CDR1 is SGHVS and CDR2 is FNYEAQ in the germline V gene. Trimming shortened V by 2 bases and J by 11 bases, and 9 bases separated the two germline ends. CDR3 length: 12 amino acids. Here the CDR3 reads CASSLPWDKLFF. The DNA for the CDR3 is TGTGCCAGCAGCTTACCATGGGATAAACTGTTTTTT.

This clonotype was counted only a few times. The V call is TRBV5-1, the J call TRBJ2-1, with 8 nucleotides matching TRBD2. Germline V gene lookup returns CDR1 SGHRS and CDR2 YFSETQ. This CDR3 is 17 amino acids long. J gave up 3 bases and V 6 bases, and 14 bases lay outside the gene matches. CDR3 sequence reads: CASTSSRREEVYNEQFF. The CDR3 nucleotides read TGCGCCAGCACCAGCTCGCGGCGGGAGGAGGTCTACAATGAGCAGTTCTTC.

This clonotype was observed at least ten times. This chain uses TRBV5-1 with TRBJ2-7; 7 positions match TRBD2. From germline, CDR1 is SGHRS and CDR2 YFSETQ. Trimming removed 3 bases from V and 3 bases from J; junction bases left unmatched: 3. The CDR3 contains 13 residues. As DNA, the CDR3 is TGCGCCAGCAGCTCGGGGGAGGGCTACGAGCAGTACTTC. Residues: CASSSGEGYEQYF. Combining the CDR3 with reference TRBV5-1 and TRBJ2-7 gives the whole variable domain KAGVTQTPRYLIKTRGQQVTLSCSPISGHRSVSWYQQTPGQGLQFLFEYFSETQRNKGNFPGRFSGRQFSNSRSEMNVSTLELGDSALYLCASSSGEGYEQYFGPGTRLTVT.

In this sample, this clonotype turned up a few times. The chain employs TRBV10-3 and TRBJ1-1; tentative D call: TRBD1 (5 bases). The CDR3 sequence is 14 residues long. Germline loops: CDR1 ENHRY, CDR2 SYGVKD. V was cut by 6 bases and J by 0 bases, with 11 bases left in between. DNA for the CDR3: TGTGCCATCAGGAGCGGGACTATGAACACTGAAGCTTTCTTT. This encodes CAIRSGTMNTEAFF.

This clonotype occurred many times. The V call is TRBV13, the J call TRBJ2-7, with TRBD1 matching over 8 bases. V shed 5 bases and J 5 bases; nucleotides not matched to a gene: 14. The V gene's germline CDR1 is PRHDT and CDR2 FYEKMQ (reference sequence). This CDR3 has 16 amino acids. The CDR3 nucleotides read TGTGCCAGCAGCCACAATCTACCGCAGACAGGGGACGAGCAGTACTTC. It encodes CASSHNLPQTGDEQYF. The whole variable domain, remainder taken from reference TRBV13 and TRBJ2-7, is AAGVIQSPRHLIKEKRETATLKCYPIPRHDTVYWYQQGPGQDPQFLISFYEKMQSDKGSIPDRFSAQQFSDYHSELNMSSLELGDSALYFCASSHNLPQTGDEQYFGPGTRLTVT.

This clonotype was observed a few times. V is TRBV4-1 and J is TRBJ1-1; 10 bases agree with TRBD1. Germline-derived CDR1 and CDR2 are MGHRA and YSYEKL. The trim removed 4 bases at V and 8 bases at J, leaving 10 bases unmatched. This CDR3 comprises 15 residues. CDR3 region: CASSPPVGTGVEAFF. CDR3 in DNA: TGCGCCAGCAGCCCACCCGTAGGGACAGGGGTGGAAGCTTTCTTT.

This clonotype was recorded at least ten times. V and J are TRBV5-1 and TRBJ2-7, with D perhaps matching TRBD1 or TRBD2 (5 bases each). Germline CDR1 is SGHRS and CDR2 is YFSETQ. With 6 bases removed from V and 5 bases from J, the gap between germline ends came to 18 bases. There are 14 residues in the CDR3. The CDR3, as DNA: TGCGCCAGCACCCTGGGGGTGGGGAAGAACGAGCAGTACTTC. Its protein is CASTLGVGKNEQYF.

This clonotype was seen ten or more times. The chain carries TRBV29-1 and TRBJ1-1, with D possibly being TRBD1 (6 bases). Trimming removed 5 bases at V and 4 bases at J, with 11 bases between. This CDR3 is built from 12 residues. Germline values: CDR1 SQVTM, CDR2 ANQGSEA. DNA of the CDR3: TGCAGCGTTTTGCAGGGGATCACTGAAGCTTTCTTT. Translation: CSVLQGITEAFF.